Each of the 6 T cell receptor beta chains below was sequenced from the same sample in a study of T cell clonotyping in hematopoietic cell transplantation. Generated by immunoSEQ multiplex PCR, the TCRdb table keeps only in-frame clones and is missing some. The sample has around 9,000 clones, around 80% seen once; the top ten hold around 49%. Specimen: PBMCs, collected at the time of graft-versus-host disease after allogeneic stem cell transplant. The source of these receptors is a male patient aged 60 to 75 who had an allogeneic stem cell transplant from an unrelated donor, so the T cells may come from the graft donor. Some clones in this sample may be carry-over from other donors' samples.

The chain links TRBV7-9 to TRBJ1-5; perhaps TRBD1 as D (5 bases). CDR1 and CDR2 (germline): SEHNR, FQNEAQ (reference sequence). Trimming stripped 5 bases from V and 2 bases from J, with 19 bases between. This CDR3 is built from 17 residues. This chain's CDR3 is CASSHSPRESGNQPQHF. CDR3 nucleotides: TGTGCCAGCAGCCACTCCCCCAGGGAATCTGGCAATCAGCCCCAGCATTTT.

The CDR3 DNA sequence: TGCGCCAGCAGCCCTTCACTCTACAGGGGGCTACAAGAGACCCAGTACTTC. This encodes CASSPSLYRGLQETQYF. The genes are TRBV4-3 and TRBJ2-5; TRBD1 matches at 9 bases. J gave up 2 bases and V 4 bases, and 11 bases lay outside the gene matches. The CDR3 covers 17 residues. The germline CDR1 and CDR2 sequences are LGHNA and YSLEER.

V is TRBV2 and J is TRBJ2-2; 9 bases fit TRBD2. From germline, CDR1 is SNHLY and CDR2 FYNNEI. J was trimmed by 2 bases and V by 9 bases; bases with no gene match: 13. CDR3 length equals 17 residues. The CDR3 sequence: CARPDNGGGANTGELFF. The DNA for the CDR3 is TGTGCCAGGCCTGATAATGGCGGGGGGGCTAACACCGGGGAGCTGTTTTTT.

V gene TRBV4-1 combines with J gene TRBJ1-1, with 7 bases that match TRBD1. The CDR3 is made up of 14 amino acids. The V gene's germline CDR1 is MGHRA and CDR2 YSYEKL. Unmatched junction bases numbered 3, after V lost 4 bases and J lost 1 base. CDR3 sequence reads: CASSRGQRNTEAFF. The CDR3 DNA reads as TGCGCCAGCAGCCGGGGACAGAGGAACACTGAAGCTTTCTTT.

J is TRBJ2-3 and V is TRBV10-3; TRBD1 agrees at 8 bases. CDR1 ENHRY and CDR2 SYGVKD come from the germline V gene. The CDR3 sequence is 14 residues long. Losses at the gene ends were 4 bases for V and 6 bases for J; bases not matched to a gene: 6. The CDR3 here is CAISARTGFDTQYF. For the CDR3, the DNA is TGTGCCATCAGTGCCAGGACAGGGTTTGATACGCAGTATTTT.

CDR3 amino acids: CASSRDGSSYEQYF. The CDR3 coding sequence is TGTGCCAGCTCCCGGGACGGTAGCTCCTACGAGCAGTACTTC. The chain is built from TRBV9 and TRBJ2-7; D tentatively fits TRBD1 or TRBD2 (5 bases each). Trimming stripped 7 bases from V and 0 bases from J, with 14 bases between. Germline V CDR1 and CDR2: SGDLS, YYNGEE. This CDR3 comprises 14 residues.